The sequence of this T cell receptor (beta chain) was determined in a study of blood T cells in healthy people across ages (dated by TCRdb to between 2015 and 2016). In terms of the full investigation: In model experiments, template switching captured about one uniquely barcoded TCR beta cDNA molecule for every two T cells. Four age groups were formed from the donors: young (average roughly 16 years), middle-aged (roughly 38), aged (under 70) and long-lived (roughly 88). To track age-related changes in TCR beta repertoire diversity, the study relied on deep sequencing normalized with unique cDNA molecular identifiers. For two donors (one aged 18 to 30 and one aged 80 or older), the study analyzed two additional independent replicas of 1 million unique cDNA reads from the same blood draw. The paper as a whole reports these results and caveats: Bulk unsorted PBMC profiling prevented conclusive comparison of naive and antigen-experienced compartments. Compared with the aged group, the long-lived group had more naive CD4+ T cells, fewer expanded clones and increased TCR diversity, suggesting age selection. Because the CMV infection status of the donors was unknown, age-related changes in expanded clonotypes may potentially have been confounded. Estimates of total diversity based on one million sequenced T cells were considered lower bounds and underestimates. Observed TCR beta diversity per million T cells fell roughly linearly with age, and a significant reduction was already apparent by age approximately 41. Observed TCR beta diversity correlated strongly with the percentage of naive T cells measured by flow cytometry.

Its CDR3 holds 14 amino acids, cysteine through phenylalanine. Of the read, only the CDR3 DNA is kept; its 42 bases are in frame from base 1. Relative to germline, V is 3 bases shorter and J is 2 bases shorter, with 13 bases between their ends. The germline V gene (reference sequence) sets CDR1 to DFQATT and CDR2 to SNEGSKA. The receptor library was made with 5' RACE. Sequencing was performed on an Illumina HiSeq 2500. A second PCR of about 7 to 12 cycles was performed with a sample-barcoded 5' primer and a J-beta primer mix. A unique molecular identifier was introduced onto each TCR beta cDNA molecule by a template-switch 5' adaptor carrying 12 random nucleotides. Each sample yielded at least 2.5 million CDR3-containing paired-end reads. All of the RNA was converted into first-strand cDNA using the Mint cDNA synthesis kit, with a TRBC-specific oligonucleotide serving as the primer. Following uracil-DNA glycosylase treatment, a first 18-cycle PCR with universal primers M1SS and BC2_uni_R was performed on all cDNA. In the paper's pipeline: For normalization, 1 million high-quality reads were randomly selected from each sample, with every read carrying a distinct molecular identifier. Instead of being binned into consensus sequences, reads that shared molecular identifiers were thrown out. MiTCR, set to a Q25 quality threshold and the strictest error-elimination algorithm, was used for CDR3 identification, clonotype clustering and error correction. A nonparametric unseen species model using Euler transformation provided a lower-bound estimate of total TCR beta diversity. TCRdb reprocessing: public reads trimmed at Q25 with fastp, clones called with MiXCR, in-frame beta chains kept. Entries that share a CDR3 protein sequence are merged under the most common genes and DNA. For this entry, the V and J calls and clone size follow TCRdb and not the study's own pipeline. The sample contains some 890,000 distinct CDR3 sequences, almost 30% of them found a single time. Clones ranked in the top ten supply 10% to 13% of the sample.

The 39 donors, aged 6 to 90 years, were systemically healthy Caucasian individuals from Russia. Around 9.7 milliliters of peripheral blood were collected from each donor into EDTA-treated Vacutainer tubes. Ficoll-Paque density-gradient centrifugation was used to isolate PBMCs, with at least 7 million per sample. Trizol reagent was used to extract total RNA from PBMCs, with at least 5.5 micrograms per sample. For every donor, an aliquot of PBMCs went through flow cytometry to measure the percentages of naive CD45RAhigh/CD27high T cells. In this sample, this clonotype turned up many times. It has no known antigen specificity. Base qualities are not provided; no much larger clone lies one nucleotide away. The same data also went into a second study, on T cells of mothers and their children. Per that second paper: Donors were nine systemically healthy Caucasian individuals: three mothers and their six children. cDNA synthesis used all of the extracted RNA, with around 1.6 ug of RNA in each 15 ul reaction. In the second PCR, the M1S primer introduced both the sample barcodes and 2-4 random nucleotides. Over 10 million TCR beta CDR3 reads came from each mother, compared with several million reads from each child. TCR recombination output is similarly shaped by thymic selection in related and unrelated pairs, with a minor effect exerted by inherited differences. Related mother-child pairs always showed normalized repertoire overlap that was slightly higher than in unrelated mother-child pairs, though the difference was never significant. Persistent microchimeric T cell clones were not detected, at a sensitivity of about 90 clones per million clonotypes. The study used deep NGS to compare TCR beta repertoires of mothers and children, seeking features distinguishing related mother-child pairs from unrelated individuals. The mean age was around 42 +/- 4 years for the mothers and around 11 +/- 4 years for the children. After adapters were ligated using NEBNext reagents, the libraries underwent 100+100 nt paired-end sequencing on an Illumina HiSeq 2000. To prevent cross-contamination, the mother and child libraries were prepared a month apart and were sequenced in separate runs. For each donor, somewhere between about 500,000 and 2,300,000 distinct TCR beta clonotypes were identified. Naive TCR beta clonotypes were estimated from low-frequency clonotypes matched to each donor's FACS-determined naive share, without sorting.

The sample taken for sequencing was blood. The TCR sequence derives from a middle-aged woman in good health. The chain joins TRBV20-1 to TRBJ1-2; perhaps TRBD1 is the D gene, with 6 bases matching. The DNA sequence reads TGCAGTGCTAGTCGTTCAGGGGTGAACTATGGCTACACCTTC. Its translation reads: CSASRSGVNYGYTF.